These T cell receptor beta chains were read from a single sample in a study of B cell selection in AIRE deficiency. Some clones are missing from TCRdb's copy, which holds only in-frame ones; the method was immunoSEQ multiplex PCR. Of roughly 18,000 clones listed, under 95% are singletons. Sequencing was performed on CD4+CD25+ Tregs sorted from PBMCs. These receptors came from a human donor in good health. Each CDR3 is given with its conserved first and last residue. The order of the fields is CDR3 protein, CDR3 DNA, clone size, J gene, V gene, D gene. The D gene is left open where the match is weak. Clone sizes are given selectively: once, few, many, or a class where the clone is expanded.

CASRFDSEQFF | TGTGCCAGCCGATTTGACAGTGAGCAGTTCTTC | once | TRBJ2-1 | TRBV18 | NA
CASSRTVSSGANVLTF | TGTGCCAGCAGCAGGACGGTTTCTTCTGGGGCCAACGTCCTGACTTTC | NA | TRBJ2-6 | TRBV5-4 | NA
CASKSGHQPQHF | TGTGCCAGCAAAAGCGGACATCAGCCCCAGCATTTT | NA | TRBJ1-5 | TRBV28 | NA
CASSPGTVNTEAFF | TGTGCCAGCTCACCAGGGACGGTGAACACTGAAGCTTTCTTT | NA | TRBJ1-1 | TRBV18 | NA
CASSAYESRQETQYF | TGTGCCAGCAGCGCGTACGAGAGTAGGCAAGAGACCCAGTACTTC | NA | TRBJ2-5 | TRBV6-5 | NA
CASTLGLAGGPYEQYF | TGTGCCAGCACCCTTGGACTAGCGGGAGGACCCTACGAGCAGTACTTC | NA | TRBJ2-7 | TRBV7-2 | TRBD2
CASSYRGESSYNSPLHF | TGTGCCAGCAGTTACAGGGGGGAGAGCTCCTATAATTCACCCCTCCACTTT | NA | TRBJ1-6 | TRBV21-1 | NA
CASSLGGEAFF | TGTGCCAGCAGTTTGGGGGGGGAAGCTTTCTTT | NA | TRBJ1-1 | TRBV28 | NA
CASSQVAVTSGRASTGELFF | TGCGCCAGCAGCCAAGTGGCCGTAACTAGCGGGAGGGCCAGCACCGGGGAGCTGTTTTTT | NA | TRBJ2-2 | TRBV4-1 | TRBD2
CASGRTVDYGYTF | TGTGCCAGTGGCCGGACAGTCGACTATGGCTACACCTTC | NA | TRBJ1-2 | TRBV19 | NA
CASSPSTNYGYTF | TGTGCCAGCAGTCCGTCCACTAACTATGGCTACACCTTC | NA | TRBJ1-2 | TRBV28 | NA
CASSPQTGATNEKLFF | TGTGCCAGCAGTCCTCAGACAGGTGCAACTAATGAAAAACTGTTTTTT | NA | TRBJ1-4 | TRBV11-2 | NA
CASSSTSYLHDYEQYF | TGTGCCAGCAGCTCAACTAGTTACCTTCATGACTACGAGCAGTACTTC | NA | TRBJ2-7 | TRBV11-1 | NA
CASSGQGSEAFF | TGCGCCAGCAGCGGACAGGGTTCTGAAGCTTTCTTT | NA | TRBJ1-1 | TRBV5-1 | TRBD1
CSVAPTNTGELFF | TGCAGCGTTGCCCCAACGAACACCGGGGAGCTGTTTTTT | NA | TRBJ2-2 | TRBV29-1 | NA
CASSLGLAGGVVSEQYF | TGCGCCAGCAGCCTCGGACTAGCGGGAGGGGTGGTAAGCGAGCAGTACTTC | few | TRBJ2-7 | TRBV5-1 | TRBD2
CASSLTGGGYEQYF | TGTGCCAGCAGCTTAACGGGAGGGGGCTACGAGCAGTACTTC | NA | TRBJ2-7 | TRBV7-6 | TRBD2
CASSSYPGASGRASDTQYF | TGCGCCAGCAGCTCCTATCCCGGGGCTAGCGGGAGGGCTTCAGATACGCAGTATTTT | NA | TRBJ2-3 | TRBV5-1 | TRBD2
CASSDRAVYNEQFF | TGTGCCAGCAGTGACCGGGCGGTCTACAATGAGCAGTTCTTC | NA | TRBJ2-1 | TRBV28 | NA
CASSSPGGKLFF | TGTGCCAGCAGTTCCCCGGGGGGAAAACTGTTTTTT | NA | TRBJ1-4 | TRBV28 | NA
CASSGPGQGTYEQYF | TGTGCCAGCTCTGGACCGGGACAGGGGACCTACGAGCAGTACTTC | NA | TRBJ2-7 | TRBV27 | TRBD1
CASSLGHADLGEQYF | TGTGCCAGCAGCCTTGGACACGCGGACCTAGGGGAGCAGTACTTC | NA | TRBJ2-7 | TRBV28 | NA
CASSLLAGTEAFF | TGTGCCAGCAGCCTATTAGCGGGGACTGAAGCTTTCTTT | NA | TRBJ1-1 | TRBV7-6 | NA
CAISELRVETQYF | TGTGCCATCAGTGAGTTGAGAGTAGAGACCCAGTACTTC | NA | TRBJ2-5 | TRBV10-3 | NA
CASSLGTSGRAWETQYF | TGCGCCAGCAGCCTGGGGACTAGCGGGAGGGCCTGGGAGACCCAGTACTTC | NA | TRBJ2-5 | TRBV5-1 | TRBD2
CASSLAGQISGANVLTF | TGTGCCAGCAGTTTAGCTGGACAGATCTCTGGGGCCAACGTCCTGACTTTC | NA | TRBJ2-6 | TRBV28 | NA
CASSLPGVVNSPLHF | TGTGCCAGCAGCCTCCCGGGGGTCGTAAATTCACCCCTCCACTTT | NA | TRBJ1-6 | TRBV5-6 | NA
CASSSSSYNEQFF | TGCGCCAGCAGCTCAAGCTCCTACAATGAGCAGTTCTTC | NA | TRBJ2-1 | TRBV5-1 | NA
CASSFRDASYEQYF | TGCGCCAGCAGCTTCCGGGACGCTTCCTACGAGCAGTACTTC | NA | TRBJ2-7 | TRBV5-1 | NA
CASSPPAPSTDTQYF | TGTGCCAGCTCACCACCGGCCCCTAGCACAGATACGCAGTATTTT | NA | TRBJ2-3 | TRBV18 | NA
CASSYPTSGAYNEQFF | TGTGCCAGCAGTTACCCGACTAGCGGGGCGTACAATGAGCAGTTCTTC | NA | TRBJ2-1 | TRBV6-6 | TRBD2
CASSLEKGVTDTQYF | TGCGCCAGCAGCTTAGAAAAGGGAGTGACAGATACGCAGTATTTT | NA | TRBJ2-3 | TRBV5-1 | NA
CASSLGTSEISYEQYF | TGTGCCAGCAGCTTAGGGACTAGCGAAATCTCCTACGAGCAGTACTTC | NA | TRBJ2-7 | TRBV7-6 | TRBD2
CASSSLGQGYTEAFF | TGTGCCAGCAGTTCCCTGGGACAGGGGTACACTGAAGCTTTCTTT | once | TRBJ1-1 | TRBV28 | TRBD1
CASSLSTSREAFF | TGTGCCAGCAGTTTATCAACATCCAGGGAAGCTTTCTTT | NA | TRBJ1-1 | TRBV27 | NA
CASSLNQRVDTQYF | TGTGCCAGCAGCTTAAACCAAAGGGTGGATACGCAGTATTTT | few | TRBJ2-3 | TRBV7-3 | NA
CASSRAGTVTYEQYF | TGTGCCAGCAGCCGTGCCGGGACTGTGACTTACGAGCAGTACTTC | NA | TRBJ2-7 | TRBV7-2 | NA
CSVEDLRAGPLTPVVRNEQFF | TGCAGCGTTGAAGATCTTCGGGCGGGACCGCTAACCCCAGTGGTCAGGAATGAGCAGTTCTTC | NA | TRBJ2-1 | TRBV29-1 | NA
CASSDRVAYNEQFF | TGTGCCAGCTCTGACAGGGTCGCCTACAATGAGCAGTTCTTC | few | TRBJ2-1 | TRBV25-1 | TRBD1
CASKRLAGTGELFF | TGTGCCAGCAAGCGGCTAGCGGGAACCGGGGAGCTGTTTTTT | once | TRBJ2-2 | TRBV6-6 | TRBD2
CASSSGLYNEQFF | TGTGCTAGCAGTTCAGGACTGTACAATGAGCAGTTCTTC | NA | TRBJ2-1 | TRBV7-7 | NA
CAISESSGSEKLFF | TGTGCCATCAGTGAGTCGTCGGGAAGTGAAAAACTGTTTTTT | NA | TRBJ1-4 | TRBV10-3 | NA
CASSYTGAGNTIYF | TGTGCCAGCAGTTATACAGGGGCTGGAAACACCATATATTTT | NA | TRBJ1-3 | TRBV28 | TRBD1
CASIPTHPSYEQYF | TGTGCCAGCATCCCGACCCACCCCTCCTACGAGCAGTACTTC | NA | TRBJ2-7 | TRBV2 | NA
CASSLLGRELYEQYF | TGTGCCAGCAGCTTACTCGGCAGGGAGCTCTACGAGCAGTACTTC | once | TRBJ2-7 | TRBV7-2 | NA
CTSTHPSAKETQYF | TGCACCAGCACCCATCCTAGCGCGAAAGAGACCCAGTACTTC | NA | TRBJ2-5 | TRBV1 | NA
CASSLDPGYGYTF | TGTGCCAGCAGTTTAGACCCGGGGTATGGCTACACCTTC | NA | TRBJ1-2 | TRBV27 | NA
CASSYGAGASDTQYF | TGTGCCAGCAGTTACGGGGCGGGAGCGTCAGATACGCAGTATTTT | NA | TRBJ2-3 | TRBV6-6 | TRBD2
CASRGGTYNEQFF | TGTGCCAGTAGGGGGGGGACCTACAATGAGCAGTTCTTC | NA | TRBJ2-1 | TRBV19 | TRBD2
CASSYTGFYGYTF | TGTGCCAGCAGCTACACAGGATTTTATGGCTACACCTTC | NA | TRBJ1-2 | TRBV27 | NA